This TCR beta chain stems from a study of blood T cells in healthy people across ages. At the level of the study: Capture via template switching afforded approximately one barcoded beta molecule per two T cells.

With a J-beta primer mix and a sample-barcoded 5' primer, a second PCR ran about 7 to 12 cycles. In TCRdb, the 5' RACE reads were re-called with MiXCR into one record per CDR3 protein. The data show 1.2 million to 1.5 million distinct CDR3 sequences, 42% seen once. Study findings and constraints: Samples with more naive T cells showed higher observed beta diversity.

The V end was cut by 1 base, the J end by 6 bases, with 4 bases between. This CDR3 is 11 amino acids long. This clonotype was detected many times. What it binds is not known. The donors, all healthy, were Caucasians living in Russia, aged about 6 to 90. The source is a woman under 30 in good health. The sample taken for sequencing was blood. This chain uses TRBV12-3 or TRBV12-4 with TRBJ2-7; D call uncertain. CDR3 sequence (DNA): TGTGCCAGCAGTTTAGGCTCCGAGCAGTACTTC. Its protein is CASSLGSEQYF.